This entry concerns a single T cell receptor (beta chain). Its antigen is not known. Through template switching, UMIs that included a 6-nucleotide sample barcode were added. TCRdb reprocessed the 5' RACE reads; each CDR3 protein has one entry and no DNA is given. The data show fewer than 550,000 distinct CDR3 sequences, and the top ten clones hold 2% to 3%. The entry originates in a study of monozygotic twins with inflammatory bowel disease. Study-level findings and limits: For repertoire similarity, concordant twins did not differ from discordant twins, possibly because power was limited.

The source is a human donor with ulcerative colitis or Crohn's disease, or a healthy co-twin of an affected twin (not recorded which). Sample: blood.

The CDR3 sequence: CASSSQRVETQYF. This chain uses TRBV7-6 with TRBJ2-5. Looked up from germline, CDR1 is SGHVS and CDR2 is FNYEAQ. This CDR3 region has 13 residues. Full variable domain (rest looked up from reference TRBV7-6 and TRBJ2-5): GAGVSQSPRYKVTKRGQDVALRCDPISGHVSLYWYRQALGQGPEFLTYFNYEAQQDKSGLPNDRFSAERPEGSISTLTIQRTEQRDSAMYRCASSSQRVETQYFGPGTRLLVL.